This T cell receptor beta chain was recorded in a study of T cell responses to AZD1222 COVID-19 vaccine. TCRdb's copy holds only in-frame clones and misses some; the assay was immunoSEQ multiplex PCR. The top ten clones hold approximately 5.1% of a sample with roughly 150,000 clones, roughly nine tenths of them seen once. The CDR3 is made up of 18 amino acids. The V end was cut by 4 bases, the J end by 7 bases, with 26 bases between. In germline, CDR1 is LGHDT, CDR2 YNNKEL (reference sequence). The chain has TRBV3-1 (or the pseudogene TRBV3-2) and TRBJ2-1, with D possibly being TRBD1 or TRBD2 (7 bases each). Sequencing used peripheral blood, obtained on day 0 of AZD1222 vaccination. The TCR comes from an adult in good health. CDR3 amino acids: CASSRSPLTGAGVNEQFF. In DNA form, the CDR3 reads TGTGCCAGCAGCCGATCCCCTCTCACAGGGGCGGGAGTTAATGAGCAGTTCTTC.